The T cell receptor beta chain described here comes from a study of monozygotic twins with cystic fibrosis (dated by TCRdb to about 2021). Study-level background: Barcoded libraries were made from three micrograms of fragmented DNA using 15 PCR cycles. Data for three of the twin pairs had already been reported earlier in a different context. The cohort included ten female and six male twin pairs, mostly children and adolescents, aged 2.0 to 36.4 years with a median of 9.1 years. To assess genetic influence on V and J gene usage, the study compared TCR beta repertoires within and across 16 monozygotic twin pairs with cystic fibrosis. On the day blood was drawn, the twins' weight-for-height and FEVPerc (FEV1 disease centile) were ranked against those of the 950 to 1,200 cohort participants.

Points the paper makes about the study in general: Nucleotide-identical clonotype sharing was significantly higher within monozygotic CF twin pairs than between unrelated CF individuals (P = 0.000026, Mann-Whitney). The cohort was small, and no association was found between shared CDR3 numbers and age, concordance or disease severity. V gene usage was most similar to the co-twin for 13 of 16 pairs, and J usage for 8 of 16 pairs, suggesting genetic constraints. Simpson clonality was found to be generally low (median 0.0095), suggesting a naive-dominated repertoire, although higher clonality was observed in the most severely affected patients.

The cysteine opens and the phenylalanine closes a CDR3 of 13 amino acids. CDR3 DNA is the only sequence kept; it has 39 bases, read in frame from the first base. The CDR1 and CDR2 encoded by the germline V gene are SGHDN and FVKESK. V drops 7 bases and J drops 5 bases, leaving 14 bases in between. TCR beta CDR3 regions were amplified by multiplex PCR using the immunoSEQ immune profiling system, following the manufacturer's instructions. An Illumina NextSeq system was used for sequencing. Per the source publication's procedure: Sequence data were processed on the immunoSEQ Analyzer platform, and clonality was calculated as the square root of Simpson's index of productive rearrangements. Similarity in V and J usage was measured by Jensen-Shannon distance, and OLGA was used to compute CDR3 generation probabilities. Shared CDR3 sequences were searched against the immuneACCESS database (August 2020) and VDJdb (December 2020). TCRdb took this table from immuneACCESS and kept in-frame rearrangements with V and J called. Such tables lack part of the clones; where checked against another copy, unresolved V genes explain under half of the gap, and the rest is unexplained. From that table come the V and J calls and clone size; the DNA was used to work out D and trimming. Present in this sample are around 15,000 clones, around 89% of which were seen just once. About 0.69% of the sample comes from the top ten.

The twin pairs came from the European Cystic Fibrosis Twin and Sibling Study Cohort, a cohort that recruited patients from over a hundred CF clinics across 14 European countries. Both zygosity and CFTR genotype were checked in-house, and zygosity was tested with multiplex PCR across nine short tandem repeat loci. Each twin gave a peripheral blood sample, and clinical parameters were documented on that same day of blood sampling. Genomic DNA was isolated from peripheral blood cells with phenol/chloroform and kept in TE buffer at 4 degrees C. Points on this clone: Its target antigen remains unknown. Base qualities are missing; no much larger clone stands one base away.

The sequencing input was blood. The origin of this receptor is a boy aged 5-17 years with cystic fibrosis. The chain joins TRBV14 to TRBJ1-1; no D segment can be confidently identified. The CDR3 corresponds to CASTEPWGTEAFF. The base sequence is TGTGCCAGCACGGAGCCCTGGGGAACTGAAGCTTTCTTT.